The 5 T cell receptor beta chains given below trace back to one sample, sequenced in a study of cytomegalovirus exposure and HLA in healthy donors. The PCR used 60 Vbeta and 13 Jbeta primers. Only in-frame clones appear in the TCRdb table, and some are missing; sequencing was by immunoSEQ multiplex PCR. This table has 150,000 to 200,000 clones, approximately 67% appearing once. Source material: PBMCs. The receptors come from a man aged 35 to 55 in good health and CMV-seronegative.

The genes are TRBV4-1 and TRBJ2-7, with D perhaps matching TRBD1 (6 bases). Germline lookup yields CDR1 MGHRA and CDR2 YSYEKL. This CDR3 spans 16 amino acids. Trimming removed 3 bases at V and 2 bases at J, with 17 bases between. Here the CDR3 DNA reads TGCGCCAGCAGCCACAGTACCAGGGGTAGGCCCTACGAGCAGTACTTC. This encodes CASSHSTRGRPYEQYF.

About this clone: A junction end diverges from the germline sequence, so it may reflect a read error. The chain combines TRBV2 with TRBJ2-5, with D possibly matching TRBD1 (6 bases). CDR1 SNHLY and CDR2 FYNNEI come from the germline V gene. The CDR3 runs 14 residues. The CDR3 DNA sequence: TGTGCCAGCAGCGAAGACAGGCTTCAAGAGACCCAGTACTTC. This codes for CASSEDRLQETQYF.

V and J are TRBV6-1 and TRBJ1-2, with a tentative D call TRBD1 (6 bases). The V and J ends lost 0 bases and 2 bases respectively, with 10 bases between them. Germline CDR1 is MNHNS and CDR2 is SASEGT. CDR3 length: 15 amino acids. The DNA for the CDR3 is TGTGCCAGCAGTGAAGCGAGGGGGACCAACTATGGCTACACCTTC. As protein: CASSEARGTNYGYTF.

The rearrangement joins TRBV6-6 to TRBJ2-3; 7 positions agree with TRBD2. The CDR3 contains 15 residues. The V and J ends lost 2 bases and 1 base, in that order; junction bases with no gene match: 3. Germline CDR1 is MNHNY and CDR2 is SVGAGI (reference sequence). For the CDR3, the DNA is TGTGCCAGCAGTTACGACGGACTAGGCACAGATACGCAGTATTTT. Its protein product is CASSYDGLGTDTQYF.

V is TRBV4-3 and J is TRBJ2-5, with TRBD1 as a possible D gene (7 bases). The V gene lost 7 bases and the J gene lost 9 bases, with 21 bases spanning the gap. CDR1 LGHNA and CDR2 YSLEER come from the germline V gene. The CDR3 has 14 residues. Written as DNA, the CDR3 is TGCGCCAGCACTGGGCAGGGGGTTCCGGGGGCCCAGTACTTC. Translated, it gives CASTGQGVPGAQYF.